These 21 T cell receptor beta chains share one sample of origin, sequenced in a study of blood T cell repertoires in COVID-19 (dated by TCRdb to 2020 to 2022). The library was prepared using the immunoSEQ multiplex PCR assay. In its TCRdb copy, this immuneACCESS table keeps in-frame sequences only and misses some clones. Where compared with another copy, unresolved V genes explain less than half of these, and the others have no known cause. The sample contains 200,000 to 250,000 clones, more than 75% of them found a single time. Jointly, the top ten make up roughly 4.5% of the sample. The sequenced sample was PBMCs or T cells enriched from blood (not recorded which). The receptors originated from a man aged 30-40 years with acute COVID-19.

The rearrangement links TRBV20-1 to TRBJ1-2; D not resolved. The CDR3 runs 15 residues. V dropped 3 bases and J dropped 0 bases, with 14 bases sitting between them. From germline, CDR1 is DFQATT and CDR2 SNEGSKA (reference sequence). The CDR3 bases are TGCAGTGCTAGTACGACGGAGTTAGCTAACTATGGCTACACCTTC. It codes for CSASTTELANYGYTF.

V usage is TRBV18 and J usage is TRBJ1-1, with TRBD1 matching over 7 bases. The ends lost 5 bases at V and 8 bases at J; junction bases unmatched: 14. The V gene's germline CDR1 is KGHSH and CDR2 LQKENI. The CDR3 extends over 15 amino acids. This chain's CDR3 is CASSAQQGREVEAFF. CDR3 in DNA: TGTGCCAGCTCAGCCCAACAGGGGCGGGAGGTGGAAGCTTTCTTT.

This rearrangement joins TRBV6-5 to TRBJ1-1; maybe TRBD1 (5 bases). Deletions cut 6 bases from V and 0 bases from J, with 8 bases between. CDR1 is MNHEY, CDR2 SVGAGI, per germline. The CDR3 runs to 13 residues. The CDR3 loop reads CASRTEMNTEAFF. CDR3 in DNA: TGTGCCAGCAGGACAGAGATGAACACTGAAGCTTTCTTT.

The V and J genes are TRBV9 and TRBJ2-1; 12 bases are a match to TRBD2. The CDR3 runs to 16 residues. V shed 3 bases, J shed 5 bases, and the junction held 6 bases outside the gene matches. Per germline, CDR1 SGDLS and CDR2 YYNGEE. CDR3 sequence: CASSAGTSGFHNEQFF. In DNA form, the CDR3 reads TGTGCCAGCAGCGCCGGGACTAGCGGGTTCCACAATGAGCAGTTCTTC.

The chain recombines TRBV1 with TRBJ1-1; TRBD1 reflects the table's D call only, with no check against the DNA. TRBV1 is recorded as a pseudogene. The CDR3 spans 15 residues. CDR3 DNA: TGCACCAGCAGCCATTCGGACAGGGAGGGCACTGAAGCTTTCTTT. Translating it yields CTSSHSDREGTEAFF.

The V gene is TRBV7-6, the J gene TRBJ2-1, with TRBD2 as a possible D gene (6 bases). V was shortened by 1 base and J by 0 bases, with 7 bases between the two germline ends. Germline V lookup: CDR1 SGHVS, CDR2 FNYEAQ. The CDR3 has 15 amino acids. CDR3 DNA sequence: TGTGCCAGCAGCTTAGAGGGAGGCTCCTACAATGAGCAGTTCTTC. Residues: CASSLEGGSYNEQFF.

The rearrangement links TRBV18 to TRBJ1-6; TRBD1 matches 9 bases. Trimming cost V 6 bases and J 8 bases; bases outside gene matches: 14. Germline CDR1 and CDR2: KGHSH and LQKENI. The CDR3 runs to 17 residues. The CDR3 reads CASSLYRDRDYHSPLHF. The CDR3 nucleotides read TGTGCCAGCTCCCTTTACCGGGACAGGGATTATCATTCACCCCTCCACTTT.

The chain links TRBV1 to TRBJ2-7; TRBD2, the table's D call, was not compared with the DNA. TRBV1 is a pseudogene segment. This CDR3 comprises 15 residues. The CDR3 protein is CTSSQELAGTYEQYF. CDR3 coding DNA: TGCACCAGCAGCCAAGAGCTAGCGGGGACCTACGAGCAGTACTTC.

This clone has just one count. This CDR3 reads CASSSRGGNTGELFF. In DNA, the CDR3 is TGTGCCAGCAGTTCTCGGGGGGGGAACACCGGGGAGCTGTTTTTT. This rearrangement joins TRBV6-6 to TRBJ2-2, with 8 positions matching TRBD2. Germline trimming cut 4 bases from V and 1 base from J; bases unmatched to any gene: 2. CDR1 and CDR2 from the germline V gene are MNHNY and SVGAGI (reference sequence). This CDR3 has 15 residues.

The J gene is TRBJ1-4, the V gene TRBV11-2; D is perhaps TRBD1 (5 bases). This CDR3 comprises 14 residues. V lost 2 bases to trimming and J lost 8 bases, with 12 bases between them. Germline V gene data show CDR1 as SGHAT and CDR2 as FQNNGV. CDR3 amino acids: CASSLKGVGEKLFF. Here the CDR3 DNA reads TGTGCCAGCAGCTTAAAAGGGGTAGGCGAAAAACTGTTTTTT. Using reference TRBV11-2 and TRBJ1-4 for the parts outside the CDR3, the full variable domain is EAGVAQSPRYKIIEKRQSVAFWCNPISGHATLYWYQQILGQGPKLLIQFQNNGVVDDSQLPKDRFSAERLKGVDSTLKIQPAKLEDSAVYLCASSLKGVGEKLFFGSGTQLSVL.

DNA of the CDR3: TGTGCCAGCAGCCAAGACTACGGACAGGGGGGAACTAGCTATGGCTACACCTTC. This codes for CASSQDYGQGGTSYGYTF. The chain links TRBV3-1 (or the pseudogene TRBV3-2) to TRBJ1-2; 10 nucleotides match TRBD1. Germline-derived CDR1 and CDR2 are LGHDT and YNNKEL (reference sequence). This CDR3 region has 18 residues. Trimming removed 0 bases from V and 4 bases from J; junction bases left unmatched: 11.

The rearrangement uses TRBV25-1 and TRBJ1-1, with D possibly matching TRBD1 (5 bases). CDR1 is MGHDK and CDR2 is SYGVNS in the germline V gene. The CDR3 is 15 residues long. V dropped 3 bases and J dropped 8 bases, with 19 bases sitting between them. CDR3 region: CASSDGVSGPREAFF. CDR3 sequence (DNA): TGTGCCAGCAGTGACGGTGTCTCAGGGCCTAGGGAAGCTTTCTTT. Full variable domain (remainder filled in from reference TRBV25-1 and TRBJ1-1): EADIYQTPRYLVIGTGKKITLECSQTMGHDKMYWYQQDPGMELHLIHYSYGVNSTEKGDLSSESTVSRIRTEHFPLTLESARPSHTSQYLCASSDGVSGPREAFFGQGTRLTVV.

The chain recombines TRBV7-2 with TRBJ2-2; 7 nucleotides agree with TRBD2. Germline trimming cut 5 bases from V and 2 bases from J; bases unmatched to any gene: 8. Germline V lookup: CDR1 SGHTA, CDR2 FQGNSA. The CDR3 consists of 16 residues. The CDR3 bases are TGTGCCAGCAGCCCTTTGGGGGGGGTAAACACCGGGGAGCTGTTTTTT. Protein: CASSPLGGVNTGELFF.

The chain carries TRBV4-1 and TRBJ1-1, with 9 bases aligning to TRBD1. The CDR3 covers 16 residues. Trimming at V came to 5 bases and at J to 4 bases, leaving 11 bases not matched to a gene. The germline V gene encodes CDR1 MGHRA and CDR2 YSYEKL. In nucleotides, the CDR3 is TGCGCCAGCAGCGGACGGGAACAGGGGGCAAGCACTGAAGCTTTCTTT. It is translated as CASSGREQGASTEAFF.

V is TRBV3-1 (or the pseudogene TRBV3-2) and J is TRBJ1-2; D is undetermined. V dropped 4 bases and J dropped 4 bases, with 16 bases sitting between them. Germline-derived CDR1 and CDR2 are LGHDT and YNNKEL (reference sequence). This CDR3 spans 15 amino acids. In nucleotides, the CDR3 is TGTGCCAGCAGCCTGTCCGTTGGGGAGATCTATGGCTACACCTTC. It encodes CASSLSVGEIYGYTF.

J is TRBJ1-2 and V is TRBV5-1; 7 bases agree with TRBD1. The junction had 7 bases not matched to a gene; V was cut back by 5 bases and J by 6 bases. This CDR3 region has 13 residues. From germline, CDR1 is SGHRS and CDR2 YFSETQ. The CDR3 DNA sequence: TGCGCCAGCAGGACGACAGGGTCACATGGCTACACCTTC. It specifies CASRTTGSHGYTF.

CDR3 protein: CATSEQTGDQPQHF. Written as DNA, the CDR3 is TGTGCCACCAGTGAGCAAACAGGGGATCAGCCCCAGCATTTT. The chain employs TRBV24-1 and TRBJ1-5; 7 bases map to TRBD1. The V gene end was trimmed by 4 bases and the J gene end by 5 bases; junction bases not matched to a gene: 4. Germline V gene sequence: CDR1 KGHDR, CDR2 SFDVKD. CDR3 length equals 14 residues.

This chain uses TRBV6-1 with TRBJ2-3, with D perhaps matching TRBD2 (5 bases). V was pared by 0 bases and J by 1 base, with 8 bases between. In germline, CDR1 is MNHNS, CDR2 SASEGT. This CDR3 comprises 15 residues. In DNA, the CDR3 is TGTGCCAGCAGTGAAGCCGGGATGCGCACAGATACGCAGTATTTT. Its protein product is CASSEAGMRTDTQYF.

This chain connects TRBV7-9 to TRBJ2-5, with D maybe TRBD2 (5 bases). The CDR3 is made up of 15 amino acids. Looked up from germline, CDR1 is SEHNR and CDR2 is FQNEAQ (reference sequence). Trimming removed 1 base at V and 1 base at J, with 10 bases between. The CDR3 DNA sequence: TGTGCCAGCAGCTTAGGAGCGGTTATCCAAGAGACCCAGTACTTC. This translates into CASSLGAVIQETQYF.

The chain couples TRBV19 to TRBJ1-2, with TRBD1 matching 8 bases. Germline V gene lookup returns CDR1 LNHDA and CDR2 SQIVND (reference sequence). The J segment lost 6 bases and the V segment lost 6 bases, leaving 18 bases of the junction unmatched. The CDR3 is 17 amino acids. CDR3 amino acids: CASRAGGAEALMDGYTF. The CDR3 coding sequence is TGTGCCAGTAGGGCAGGGGGCGCGGAGGCCTTAATGGATGGCTACACCTTC.

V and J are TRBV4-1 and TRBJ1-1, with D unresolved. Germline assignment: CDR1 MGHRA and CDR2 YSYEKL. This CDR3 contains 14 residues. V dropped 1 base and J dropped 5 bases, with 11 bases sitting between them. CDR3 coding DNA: TGCGCCAGCAGCCAAGTGGCCACGGAGACTGAAGCTTTCTTT. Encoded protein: CASSQVATETEAFF.